This T cell receptor (beta chain) was recorded in a study of beta chain features in type 1 diabetes. Isolated RNA was reverse transcribed in full, so expressed TCRB transcripts were sequenced. Clones were read by immunoSEQ multiplex PCR, and TCRdb kept only the in-frame ones, dropping some. The data contain 250,000 to 350,000 clones, about 10% of them singletons. CDR1 and CDR2 from the germline V gene are SGDLS and YYNGEE. V was cut by 0 bases and J by 2 bases, with 9 bases left in between. This CDR3 region has 14 residues. This clone was counted a few times. Each of the CD4+ naive, central memory, regulatory and stem cell-like memory populations was sorted via CD45RO/CCR7/CD25/CD127/CD95/CD27.

This sequence joins TRBV9 and TRBJ2-7, with D uncertain. The sequence came from a young woman in good health. The sample was naive CD4+ T cells from blood. The CDR3 loop is CASSVDEVPYEQYF. Here the CDR3 DNA reads TGTGCCAGCAGCGTAGATGAGGTCCCCTACGAGCAGTACTTC.